One and the same sample provided the 20 T cell receptor beta chains below, sequenced in a study of T-cell reconstitution after alpha-beta-depleted transplantation in children (dated by TCRdb to about 2016). In light of the paper, this sample's treatment or condition label describes: allogeneic hematopoietic cell transplantation with graft depleted of TCRalphabeta T cells and CD19 B cells. The receptor library was made with PCR. This sample was sequenced with an Illumina HiSeq 2500. To normalize quantification of the TCRbeta repertoire, the TCR libraries were built with molecular barcoding that relied on unique molecular identifiers. The raw public data were reprocessed by TCRdb itself: fastp quality trimming at Q25, MiXCR clonotype calling, in-frame beta chains only. A single entry per CDR3 protein holds the most common genes and DNA from its merged rows. For this sample the table gives approximately 630,000 distinct CDR3 sequences, of which around 14% were detected only once. The ten largest clones capture 0.79% of the sample.

The source material was PBMCs, sampled before TCRalphabeta/CD19-depleted stem cell transplant. The source of these receptors is a girl aged 2-10 years with congenital amegakaryocytic thrombocytopenia, due to receive a stem cell transplant.

The CDR3 protein is CAGATGPRETQYF. The CDR3, as DNA: TGTGCCGGAGCTACGGGGCCTCGGGAGACCCAGTACTTC. The rearrangement joins TRBV2 to TRBJ2-5; either TRBD1 or TRBD2 may fit D (5 bases each). With 11 bases removed from V and 5 bases from J, the gap between germline ends came to 18 bases. The CDR3 loop spans 13 amino acids. From germline, CDR1 is SNHLY and CDR2 FYNNEI.

This clonotype was recorded at least ten times. The genes are TRBV10-3 and TRBJ1-5; D call uncertain. Germline lookup yields CDR1 ENHRY and CDR2 SYGVKD. V gave up 0 bases and J gave up 4 bases, with 13 bases separating them. This CDR3 has 16 amino acids. Written as DNA, the CDR3 is TGTGCCATCAGTGAGTCGAGGGCGGGTTGGAATCAGCCCCAGCATTTT. Translated: CAISESRAGWNQPQHF.

This clonotype was picked up many times. The CDR3 protein is CAISDEIYTDTQYF. CDR3 nucleotides: TGTGCCATCAGTGACGAGATATACACAGATACGCAGTATTTT. The chain has TRBV10-3 and TRBJ2-3; D ambiguous. CDR1 and CDR2 from the germline V gene are ENHRY and SYGVKD. Between the trimmed V and J ends, which lost 3 bases and 2 bases, there was a span of 9 bases. The CDR3 runs to 14 residues.

The genes are TRBV6-1 and TRBJ2-2; D gene uncertain. V was shortened by 7 bases and J by 8 bases, with 11 bases between the two germline ends. Looked up from germline, CDR1 is MNHNS and CDR2 is SASEGT. CDR3 length: 12 residues. CDR3 nucleotides: TGTGCCAGCACGCTTTCTATAGGGGAGCTGTTTTTT. Translating gives CASTLSIGELFF.

In its sample, this clonotype was seen once. This rearrangement joins TRBV14 to TRBJ2-5, with 7 positions matching TRBD1. CDR1 and CDR2 from the germline V gene are SGHDN and FVKESK. J gave up 4 bases and V 3 bases, and 8 bases lay outside the gene matches. The CDR3 contains 15 residues. As DNA, the CDR3 is TGTGCCAGCAGCCAGGGGACAGCCGTCGGAGAGACCCAGTACTTC. Its translation is CASSQGTAVGETQYF.

The chain joins TRBV11-3 to TRBJ2-1; TRBD2 matches 13 bases. After removal of 5 bases from V and 12 bases from J, the junction contained 10 bases not matched to a gene. The CDR3 length is 15 residues. Germline CDR1 is SGHNT and CDR2 is YENEEA. In DNA form, the CDR3 reads TGTGCCAGCAGCATGGGACTAGCGGGGTTGGAGGGGCAGTTCTTC. Residues: CASSMGLAGLEGQFF. The complete variable domain, with remaining parts taken from reference TRBV11-3 and TRBJ2-1, reads EAGVVQSPRYKIIEKKQPVAFWCNPISGHNTLYWYLQNLGQGPELLIRYENEEAVDDSQLPKDRFSAERLKGVDSTLKIQPAELGDSAVYLCASSMGLAGLEGQFFGPGTRLTVL.

J is TRBJ2-6 and V is TRBV28; D not certain. Germline CDR1 reads MDHEN; CDR2 reads SYDVKM. The CDR3 loop spans 12 amino acids. Trimming took 11 bases from V and 0 from J, leaving 5 bases between them. CDR3 loop: CAGGSGANVLTF. CDR3 DNA: TGTGCCGGCGGCTCTGGGGCCAACGTCCTGACTTTC.

This clonotype was recorded at least ten times. The gene calls are TRBV2 and TRBJ2-3; D gene ambiguous. V lost 7 bases and J lost 3, with 5 bases in between. CDR1 and CDR2 from the germline V gene are SNHLY and FYNNEI. CDR3 length: 11 residues. The DNA of the CDR3 is TGTGCCAGCAAGGTTACAGATACGCAGTATTTT. Protein: CASKVTDTQYF.

In this sample, this clonotype turned up many times. The rearrangement joins TRBV28 to TRBJ1-2, with D perhaps matching TRBD1 (5 bases). CDR1 MDHEN and CDR2 SYDVKM come from the germline V gene. This CDR3 spans 14 amino acids. V dropped 4 bases and J dropped 2 bases, with 11 bases sitting between them. The CDR3 nucleotides are TGTGCCAGCAGTTCTACGGGGCGAAACTATGGCTACACCTTC. As protein: CASSSTGRNYGYTF.

The sample holds a few counts of this clonotype. This chain uses TRBV20-1 with TRBJ1-6; the D is unclear. CDR1 and CDR2 (germline): DFQATT, SNEGSKA (reference sequence). The CDR3 is 14 amino acids. Trimming took 2 bases from V and 3 from J, leaving 8 bases between them. CDR3 DNA: TGCAGTGCTAGAATGCAGATCTATAATTCACCCCTCCACTTT. The encoded protein is CSARMQIYNSPLHF.

This clonotype was counted at least ten times. V is TRBV6-1 and J is TRBJ2-5, with TRBD2 as a possible D gene (6 bases). Germline V CDR1 and CDR2: MNHNS, SASEGT. Trimming cost V 8 bases and J 4 bases, with 14 bases left between them. The CDR3 is 13 residues long. In DNA form, the CDR3 reads TGTGCCAGCCAACCGGGGGTAGTAGAGACCCAGTACTTC. It translates to CASQPGVVETQYF.

Ten or more counts support this clonotype. The J gene is TRBJ1-5, the V gene TRBV20-1; 9 nucleotides align to TRBD1. The junction had 2 bases not matched to a gene; V was cut back by 6 bases and J by 5 bases. The CDR3 is 12 residues long. In germline, CDR1 is DFQATT, CDR2 SNEGSKA (reference sequence). CDR3 in DNA: TGCAGTGCCGGGACAGGGTATCAGCCCCAGCATTTT. Protein sequence: CSAGTGYQPQHF.

This clonotype was recorded at least ten times. DNA for the CDR3: TGTGCCAGCAGCCCGACAGAGAATCAGCCCCAGCATTTT. Translation: CASSPTENQPQHF. The V and J genes are TRBV12-3 or TRBV12-4 and TRBJ1-5; tentatively, D is TRBD1 (5 bases). V was clipped by 6 bases and J by 4 bases, with 10 bases between them. The CDR3 loop spans 13 amino acids.

This clonotype came up many times. The V and J genes are TRBV14 and TRBJ1-5; D unresolved. The CDR3 is made up of 10 amino acids. The germline V gene encodes CDR1 SGHDN and CDR2 FVKESK. V was cut by 6 bases and J by 5 bases, with 2 bases left in between. For the CDR3, the DNA is TGTGCCAGCAGTGATCAGCCCCAGCATTTT. Translating gives CASSDQPQHF.

The chain uses TRBV6-1 and TRBJ2-7; TRBD2 matches 11 bases. The CDR3 is 15 residues long. CDR1 and CDR2 from the germline V gene are MNHNS and SASEGT. V gave up 6 bases and J gave up 3 bases; unmatched junction bases: 7. This chain's CDR3 is CASRRLAGRIYEQYF. CDR3 nucleotide sequence: TGTGCCAGCAGGCGACTAGCGGGACGAATCTACGAGCAGTACTTC.

Points on this clonotype: This may be a read error: a much more frequent sequence differs by one nucleotide. The V call is TRBV20-1, the J call TRBJ2-3; D is ambiguous. The germline gives CDR1 DFQATT, CDR2 SNEGSKA (reference sequence). This CDR3 spans 17 amino acids. The CDR3 spells CCARAPIGRVAADTQYF. CDR3 coding DNA: TGCTGTGCTAGAGCTCCTATCGGTAGAGTGGCCGCAGATACGCAGTATTTT.

This clonotype was seen ten or more times. V and J are TRBV18 and TRBJ2-7, with D possibly matching TRBD1 (6 bases). V was shortened by 3 bases and J by 6 bases, with 18 bases between the two germline ends. The CDR3 runs to 15 residues. The germline V gene has CDR1 KGHSH and CDR2 LQKENI. CDR3 coding DNA: TGTGCCAGCTCACCCACCTTAACAGGGCAGGGCGAGCAGTACTTC. This translates into CASSPTLTGQGEQYF.

There are many counts of this clonotype. V usage is TRBV10-3 and J usage is TRBJ2-2; D is perhaps TRBD2 (6 bases). Germline loops: CDR1 ENHRY, CDR2 SYGVKD. The CDR3 contains 14 residues. The ends were cut back, 6 bases at V and 1 base at J, with 9 bases in the middle. The chain's CDR3 is CAIRSAGNTGELFF. For the CDR3, the DNA is TGTGCCATCAGGTCAGCGGGGAACACCGGGGAGCTGTTTTTT.

This clonotype was detected only a few times. The chain carries TRBV30 and TRBJ1-4, with D possibly TRBD1 on 5 matching bases. Germline V CDR1 and CDR2: GTSNPN, SVGIG (reference sequence). Between the trimmed V and J ends, which lost 0 bases and 12 bases, there was a span of 11 bases. The CDR3 consists of 12 residues. CDR3 region: CAWSVRGAELFF. CDR3 DNA: TGTGCCTGGAGTGTGAGAGGGGCGGAACTGTTTTTT. The full variable domain, rest sourced from reference TRBV30 and TRBJ1-4, is SQTIHQWPATLVQPVGSPLSLECTVEGTSNPNLYWYRQAAGRGLQLLFYSVGIGQISSEVPQNLSASRPQDRQFILSSKKLLLSDSGFYLCAWSVRGAELFFGSGTQLSVL.

The chain carries TRBV30 and TRBJ2-5; a possible D gene is TRBD1 (6 bases). This CDR3 is 13 amino acids long. V was trimmed by 7 bases and J by 5 bases, leaving 17 bases between them. Germline values: CDR1 GTSNPN, CDR2 SVGIG (reference sequence). The CDR3 nucleotides read TGTGCCTACGCACGTACAGGACAGGAGACCCAGTACTTC. The encoded protein is CAYARTGQETQYF.